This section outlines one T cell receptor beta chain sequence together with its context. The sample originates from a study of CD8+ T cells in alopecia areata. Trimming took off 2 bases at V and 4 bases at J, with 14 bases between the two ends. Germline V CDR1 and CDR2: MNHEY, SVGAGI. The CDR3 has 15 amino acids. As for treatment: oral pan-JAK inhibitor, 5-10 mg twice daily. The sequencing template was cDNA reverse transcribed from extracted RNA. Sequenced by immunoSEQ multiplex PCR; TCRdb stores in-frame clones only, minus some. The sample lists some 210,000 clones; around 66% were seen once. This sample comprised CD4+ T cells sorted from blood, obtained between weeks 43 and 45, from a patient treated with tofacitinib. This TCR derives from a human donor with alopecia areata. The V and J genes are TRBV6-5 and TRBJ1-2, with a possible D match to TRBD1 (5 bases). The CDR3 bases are TGTGCCAGCAGTTACGAGAAGGGGAGCGGCTATGGCTACACCTTC. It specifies CASSYEKGSGYGYTF.